The source of this T cell receptor (beta chain) is a study of T cells in Graves' hyperthyroidism and ophthalmopathy. The V gene end was trimmed by 1 base and the J gene end by 5 bases; junction bases not matched to a gene: 6. Germline CDR1 is LGHDT and CDR2 is YNNKEL (reference sequence). The CDR3 runs 16 residues. This clonotype was recorded many times. TCR beta CDR3 regions were amplified from RNA transcripts. RT-PCR in the first round (using the HTBI primer set) targeted the TCR CDR3. TCRdb recomputed calls from the multiplex PCR reads with MiXCR, one row per CDR3 protein. The sample contains some 650,000 distinct CDR3 sequences, 16% of which appear only once.

The source is a woman in her thirties or forties with Graves' ophthalmopathy. Material: blood. V is TRBV3-1 and J is TRBJ2-3; 10 positions agree with TRBD2. The CDR3 DNA sequence: TGTGCCAGCAGCCAAGTTAGCGGGGGGAGGGGAGATACGCAGTATTTT. Translated: CASSQVSGGRGDTQYF.